Listed here are 15 T cell receptor beta chains from one sample, sequenced in a study of early T cells in non-severe SARS-CoV-2 infection. MiXCR, applied by TCRdb to the 5' RACE reads, yields one record per CDR3 protein. The repertoire holds over 20,000 distinct CDR3 sequences, with about 5% as singletons. Sequences were obtained from whole blood. The receptor set was obtained from an adult who was a healthcare worker with PCR-confirmed SARS-CoV-2 infection or an uninfected control (not recorded which).

Points on this clonotype: A much larger clone sits a single nucleotide away, making a read error possible. This chain joins TRBV14 and TRBJ1-5; no definite D call. The CDR3 covers 13 residues. V was pared by 8 bases and J by 1 base, with 9 bases between. Per germline, CDR1 SGHDN and CDR2 FVKESK. The CDR3 sequence is CASGGHSNQPQHF. DNA of the CDR3: TGTGCCAGCGGCGGCCACAGCAATCAGCCCCAGCATTTT.

This clonotype was counted between two and nine times. V is TRBV12-3 or TRBV12-4 and J is TRBJ1-1; no definite D call. There are 14 residues in the CDR3. V shed 1 base and J shed 1 base, with 7 bases lying between them. The CDR3 loop reads CASSLEGPNTEAFF. The CDR3 DNA is TGTGCCAGCAGTTTAGAGGGTCCGAACACTGAAGCTTTCTTT.

This clonotype was observed at least ten times. The DNA of the CDR3 is TGTGCCAGCAGTTCCAGGGCCCCCTATGGCTACACCTTC. Protein product: CASSSRAPYGYTF. The rearrangement links TRBV28 to TRBJ1-2; possibly TRBD1 for D (5 bases). Germline V gives CDR1 MDHEN, CDR2 SYDVKM. The CDR3 is made up of 13 amino acids. V was trimmed by 4 bases and J by 4 bases, leaving 10 bases between them.

The rearrangement links TRBV29-1 to TRBJ1-1; D is unclear. The V end was cut by 8 bases, the J end by 5 bases, with 30 bases between. Germline V gene sequence: CDR1 SQVTM, CDR2 ANQGSEA. The CDR3 runs to 17 residues. The CDR3 DNA reads as TGCAGCCTCCGCGGGAAGATTCCGGGGAGAGGAAAAACTGAAGCTTTCTTT. It encodes CSLRGKIPGRGKTEAFF.

In its sample, this clonotype was seen many times. The chain links TRBV7-6 to TRBJ2-7; D is perhaps TRBD1 (5 bases). Germline V gene lookup returns CDR1 SGHVS and CDR2 FNYEAQ. The CDR3 is 15 residues long. Deletions cut 1 base from V and 2 bases from J, with 12 bases between. CDR3 in amino acids: CASSLVPTATYEQYF. The CDR3, as DNA: TGTGCCAGCAGCTTAGTTCCGACAGCCACCTACGAGCAGTACTTC.

On this clonotype: One end of the junction is discordant with germline, which a read error may explain. The chain carries TRBV11-2 and TRBJ2-7; D not resolved. The germline gives CDR1 SGHAT, CDR2 FQNNGV. The CDR3 covers 13 residues. CDR3 DNA sequence: TGTGCCTGCAGCTTGGGCAGATCATACGAGCAGTACTTC. Translation gives CACSLGRSYEQYF. The full variable domain, with the rest looked up from reference TRBV11-2 and TRBJ2-7, is EAGVAQSPRYKIIEKRQSVAFWCNPISGHATLYWYQQILGQGPKLLIQFQNNGVVDDSQLPKDRFSAERLKGVDSTLKIQPAKLEDSAVYLCACSLGRSYEQYFGPGTRLTVT.

This clonotype appeared many times. The V gene is TRBV6-1, the J gene TRBJ2-1, with 11 positions matching TRBD2. This CDR3 has 16 amino acids. Germline V gives CDR1 MNHNS, CDR2 SASEGT. V was clipped by 1 base and J by 14 bases; unmatched bases: 13. This chain's CDR3 is CASSEDSTGGLAVKFF. DNA for the CDR3: TGTGCCAGCAGTGAAGACTCCACAGGGGGACTAGCGGTGAAGTTCTTC.

This clonotype has a count of ten or more. CDR3 sequence (DNA): TGTGCCAGCAGCCCGAGGCGTTTTGAGGGGACCGGGGAGCTGTTTTTT. Its protein is CASSPRRFEGTGELFF. V usage is TRBV11-2 and J usage is TRBJ2-2, with D possibly being TRBD1 or TRBD2 (5 bases each). Trimming cost V 5 bases and J 5 bases, with 18 bases left between them. The CDR3 consists of 16 residues. CDR1 is SGHAT and CDR2 is FQNNGV in the germline V gene.

Ten or more counts support this clonotype. The chain is built from TRBV12-3 or TRBV12-4 and TRBJ2-2; a possible D gene is TRBD1 (5 bases). V lost 7 bases, J lost 8 bases, and 17 bases lay in between. The CDR3 contains 14 residues. The CDR3 spells CASTAGQIRGELFF. The DNA of the CDR3 is TGTGCCAGCACGGCAGGGCAGATCCGAGGGGAGCTGTTTTTT.

There are many counts of this clonotype. The chain carries TRBV20-1 and TRBJ1-3; TRBD1 agrees at 11 bases. The CDR3 is made up of 16 amino acids. V lost 3 bases to trimming and J lost 2 bases; unmatched junction nucleotides: 6. Germline assignment: CDR1 DFQATT and CDR2 SNEGSKA (reference sequence). The CDR3 bases are TGCAGTGCTAGGTTACCGGGACAGGGGGCTGGAAACACCATATATTTT. This sequence encodes CSARLPGQGAGNTIYF.

The chain uses TRBV4-1 and TRBJ2-7; TRBD1 matches 7 bases. Germline CDR1 reads MGHRA; CDR2 reads YSYEKL. The V and J ends lost 3 bases and 1 base, in that order; junction bases with no gene match: 9. This CDR3 comprises 16 residues. CDR3 DNA sequence: TGCGCCAGCAGCCACTTACTAACAGGGGATTCCTACGAGCAGTACTTC. It yields the protein CASSHLLTGDSYEQYF.

This clonotype was detected a few times. The chain combines TRBV6-2 or TRBV6-3 with TRBJ2-5, with TRBD1 identical over 8 bases. This CDR3 contains 14 residues. The V segment lost 0 bases and the J segment 3 bases; nucleotides outside the gene matches: 0. Germline-derived CDR1 and CDR2 are MNHEY and SVGEGT. The CDR3 DNA follows: TGTGCCAGCAGTTACTCGACAGGGGAAGAGACCCAGTACTTC. Amino acid sequence: CASSYSTGEETQYF.

There are many counts of this clonotype. The chain links TRBV7-2 to TRBJ2-5; unclear D gene. Germline CDR1 is SGHTA and CDR2 is FQGNSA. The CDR3 has 15 residues. Trimming took 0 bases from V and 0 from J, leaving 8 bases between them. CDR3 protein: CASSLAVRDQETQYF. CDR3 in DNA: TGTGCCAGCAGCTTAGCTGTACGGGACCAAGAGACCCAGTACTTC.

This clonotype was observed a handful of times. The rearrangement links TRBV2 to TRBJ2-7; 8 bases align to TRBD2. This CDR3 contains 16 residues. Germline-derived CDR1 and CDR2 are SNHLY and FYNNEI. Losses at the gene ends were 6 bases for V and 3 bases for J; bases not matched to a gene: 13. In nucleotides, the CDR3 is TGTGCCAGCAGCTCCCCAGGACTAGCCGCCGACTACGAGCAGTACTTC. It specifies CASSSPGLAADYEQYF.

This clonotype has a count of ten or more. J is TRBJ2-7 and V is TRBV6-1; no reliable D call. V lost 7 bases and J 2 bases, leaving 15 bases between the germline ends. This CDR3 has 14 amino acids. Germline V gene data show CDR1 as MNHNS and CDR2 as SASEGT. CDR3 protein: CASTPQGGAYEQYF. The CDR3 bases are TGTGCCAGCACCCCCCAAGGTGGAGCCTACGAGCAGTACTTC.